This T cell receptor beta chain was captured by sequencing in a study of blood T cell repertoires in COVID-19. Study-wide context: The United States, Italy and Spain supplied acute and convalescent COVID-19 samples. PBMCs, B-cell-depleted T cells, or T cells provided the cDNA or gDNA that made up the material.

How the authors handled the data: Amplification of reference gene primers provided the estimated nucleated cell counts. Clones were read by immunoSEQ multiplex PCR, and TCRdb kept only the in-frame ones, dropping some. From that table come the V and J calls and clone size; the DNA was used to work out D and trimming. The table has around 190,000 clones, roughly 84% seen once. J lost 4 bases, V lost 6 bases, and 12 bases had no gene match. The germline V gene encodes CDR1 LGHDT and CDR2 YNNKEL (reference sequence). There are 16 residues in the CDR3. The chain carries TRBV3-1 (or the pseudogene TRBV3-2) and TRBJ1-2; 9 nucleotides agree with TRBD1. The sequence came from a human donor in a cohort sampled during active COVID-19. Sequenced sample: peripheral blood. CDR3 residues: CASSKRTGATRYGYTF. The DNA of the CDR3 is TGTGCCAGCAGTAAGAGGACAGGGGCGACCCGCTATGGCTACACCTTC.